Listed below are T cell receptor beta chains from one sample, sequenced in a study of blood T cell repertoires in COVID-19. The protocol was immunoSEQ multiplex PCR, while the TCRdb copy is restricted to in-frame clones and leaves out a portion. The sample holds more than 75,000 clones; more than 80% are singletons and the top ten take around 14%. The sample consisted of peripheral blood. The receptors stem from a human donor in a cohort sampled during active COVID-19. The CDR3 runs from the conserved cysteine through the conserved F or W. The D gene is left open where the match is weak. Only part of the rows carry a size: once, few, many, or a class if the clone is expanded.

D gene: NA; clone size: NA; J gene: TRBJ1-1; V gene: TRBV10-3; CDR3 protein: CASRQVFNTEAFF; CDR3 DNA: TGTGCCTCTAGACAGGTTTTCAACACTGAAGCTTTCTTT
D gene: NA; clone size: many; J gene: TRBJ1-5; V gene: TRBV3-1/TRBV3-2; CDR3 protein: CASSQDAGSNQPQHF; CDR3 DNA: TGTGCCAGCAGCCAAGATGCCGGTAGCAATCAGCCCCAGCATTTT
D gene: NA; clone size: NA; J gene: TRBJ1-6; V gene: TRBV28; CDR3 protein: CATIPMNQGYNSPLHF; CDR3 DNA: TGTGCCACCATTCCGATGAACCAGGGGTACAATTCACCCCTCCACTTT
D gene: TRBD1; clone size: once; J gene: TRBJ2-7; V gene: TRBV7-3; CDR3 protein: CASSLSGTGTDEQYF; CDR3 DNA: TGTGCCAGCAGCTTATCCGGGACAGGGACGGACGAGCAGTACTTC
D gene: TRBD1; clone size: once; J gene: TRBJ2-1; V gene: TRBV10-3; CDR3 protein: CATGTGVRDSEQFF; CDR3 DNA: TGTGCCACGGGGACAGGGGTTCGCGATAGTGAGCAGTTCTTC
D gene: NA; clone size: NA; J gene: TRBJ2-7; V gene: TRBV3-1/TRBV3-2; CDR3 protein: CASSQSGPYEQYF; CDR3 DNA: TGTGCCAGCAGCCAATCTGGGCCCTACGAGCAGTACTTC
D gene: TRBD2; clone size: once; J gene: TRBJ2-5; V gene: TRBV5-1; CDR3 protein: CASSLSAGGLETQYF; CDR3 DNA: TGCGCCAGCAGCTTGTCCGCGGGGGGATTGGAGACCCAGTACTTC
D gene: TRBD1; clone size: NA; J gene: TRBJ2-2; V gene: TRBV9; CDR3 protein: CASSVVAGTGGVNTGELFF; CDR3 DNA: TGTGCCAGCAGCGTAGTCGCCGGGACAGGGGGCGTTAACACCGGGGAGCTGTTTTTT
D gene: NA; clone size: NA; J gene: TRBJ1-5; V gene: TRBV4-1; CDR3 protein: CASSQVRGQPQHF; CDR3 DNA: TGCGCCAGCAGCCAAGTCCGGGGTCAGCCCCAGCATTTT
D gene: NA; clone size: few; J gene: TRBJ1-2; V gene: TRBV3-1/TRBV3-2; CDR3 protein: CASGYRLGSGYTF; CDR3 DNA: TGTGCCAGCGGCTACAGGCTTGGCAGTGGCTACACCTTC
D gene: NA; clone size: NA; J gene: TRBJ1-5; V gene: TRBV19; CDR3 protein: CASSHRSSNQPQHF; CDR3 DNA: TGTGCCAGTAGTCACCGCAGTAGCAATCAGCCCCAGCATTTT
D gene: TRBD2; clone size: NA; J gene: TRBJ2-7; V gene: TRBV7-9; CDR3 protein: CASSQGGREQYF; CDR3 DNA: TGTGCCAGCAGCCAGGGAGGGCGCGAGCAGTACTTC
D gene: TRBD2; clone size: NA; J gene: TRBJ2-2; V gene: TRBV6-5; CDR3 protein: CASTSRGGGTGELFF; CDR3 DNA: TGTGCCAGCACGTCGCGCGGGGGGGGCACCGGGGAGCTGTTTTTT
D gene: NA; clone size: NA; J gene: TRBJ2-5; V gene: TRBV6-5; CDR3 protein: CASSQGRETQYF; CDR3 DNA: TGTGCCAGCAGTCAGGGGCGGGAGACCCAGTACTTC
D gene: TRBD1; clone size: NA; J gene: TRBJ1-2; V gene: TRBV7-2; CDR3 protein: CASSLGGTVNNYGYTF; CDR3 DNA: TGTGCCAGCAGCTTAGGTGGGACAGTTAATAACTATGGCTACACCTTC
D gene: NA; clone size: NA; J gene: TRBJ2-7; V gene: TRBV27; CDR3 protein: CASSSNAGQGSRDF; CDR3 DNA: TGTGCCAGCAGTTCAAACGCCGGACAAGGATCAAGGGACTTC
D gene: NA; clone size: NA; J gene: TRBJ2-7; V gene: TRBV5-4; CDR3 protein: CASSLDGGAHEQYF; CDR3 DNA: TGTGCCAGCAGCTTGGATGGGGGGGCCCACGAGCAGTACTTC
D gene: TRBD1; clone size: NA; J gene: TRBJ1-1; V gene: TRBV29-1; CDR3 protein: CSVVPRTGLSTEAFF; CDR3 DNA: TGCAGCGTCGTGCCCCGGACAGGGTTGAGCACTGAAGCTTTCTTT
D gene: TRBD1; clone size: NA; J gene: TRBJ2-7; V gene: TRBV5-1; CDR3 protein: CASSRGQGPYEQYF; CDR3 DNA: TGCGCCAGCAGCAGGGGACAGGGGCCCTACGAGCAGTACTTC
D gene: TRBD2; clone size: NA; J gene: TRBJ2-1; V gene: TRBV2; CDR3 protein: CASSIAGSRNEQFF; CDR3 DNA: TGTGCCAGCTCCATAGCGGGGTCACGCAATGAGCAGTTCTTC
D gene: NA; clone size: NA; J gene: TRBJ1-3; V gene: TRBV5-1; CDR3 protein: CASSPTGGNTIYF; CDR3 DNA: TGCGCCAGCAGCCCGACGGGAGGAAACACCATATATTTT
D gene: TRBD1; clone size: NA; J gene: TRBJ1-2; V gene: TRBV28; CDR3 protein: CASSPRDRFGYGYTF; CDR3 DNA: TGTGCCAGCAGTCCCCGGGACAGGTTTGGCTATGGCTACACCTTC
D gene: NA; clone size: NA; J gene: TRBJ1-2; V gene: TRBV11-2; CDR3 protein: CASSLQARGYTF; CDR3 DNA: TGTGCCAGCAGCTTGCAGGCGCGTGGCTACACCTTC
D gene: NA; clone size: NA; J gene: TRBJ2-7; V gene: TRBV9; CDR3 protein: CASPGQANSSYEQYF; CDR3 DNA: TGTGCCAGCCCAGGGCAGGCCAATAGCTCCTACGAGCAGTACTTC
D gene: TRBD1; clone size: once; J gene: TRBJ1-4; V gene: TRBV28; CDR3 protein: CASSIRQGREKLFF; CDR3 DNA: TGTGCCAGCAGTATTCGACAGGGACGGGAAAAACTGTTTTTT
D gene: TRBD2; clone size: once; J gene: TRBJ2-7; V gene: TRBV27; CDR3 protein: CASSFGSGTSGGTYEQYF; CDR3 DNA: TGTGCCAGCAGTTTCGGATCCGGGACTAGCGGGGGGACCTACGAGCAGTACTTC
D gene: TRBD1; clone size: NA; J gene: TRBJ2-1; V gene: TRBV5-8; CDR3 protein: CASSLGQGSNEQFF; CDR3 DNA: TGTGCCAGCAGCTTGGGACAGGGGAGTAATGAGCAGTTCTTC
D gene: TRBD2; clone size: NA; J gene: TRBJ2-5; V gene: TRBV3-1/TRBV3-2; CDR3 protein: CASRDNGGEETQYF; CDR3 DNA: TGTGCCAGCAGGGATAATGGGGGGGAAGAGACCCAGTACTTC
D gene: NA; clone size: NA; J gene: TRBJ2-2; V gene: TRBV5-4; CDR3 protein: CASSLQGTNTGELFF; CDR3 DNA: TGTGCCAGCAGCTTACAGGGAACGAACACCGGGGAGCTGTTTTTT
D gene: NA; clone size: few; J gene: TRBJ2-5; V gene: TRBV19; CDR3 protein: CASSPRGQGGPQETQYF; CDR3 DNA: TGTGCCAGTAGTCCCCGTGGGCAGGGGGGACCTCAAGAGACCCAGTACTTC
D gene: NA; clone size: NA; J gene: TRBJ2-7; V gene: TRBV15; CDR3 protein: CATSRVGRSMDNEQYF; CDR3 DNA: TGTGCCACCAGCAGAGTCGGTCGTTCTATGGACAACGAGCAGTACTTC
D gene: TRBD1; clone size: NA; J gene: TRBJ1-2; V gene: TRBV6-6; CDR3 protein: CASSLGQGFDGYTF; CDR3 DNA: TGTGCCAGCAGCCTGGGACAGGGGTTCGATGGCTACACCTTC
D gene: NA; clone size: NA; J gene: TRBJ1-5; V gene: TRBV7-4; CDR3 protein: CASSLVYRRSGSNQPQHF; CDR3 DNA: TGTGCCAGCAGCTTAGTATACCGGCGGTCAGGGTCCAATCAGCCCCAGCATTTT
D gene: TRBD1; clone size: NA; J gene: TRBJ1-2; V gene: TRBV5-5; CDR3 protein: CASTRSGTGVVGGYTF; CDR3 DNA: TGTGCCAGCACTCGTTCCGGGACAGGGGTGGTCGGTGGCTACACCTTC
D gene: TRBD2; clone size: NA; J gene: TRBJ2-1; V gene: TRBV3-1/TRBV3-2; CDR3 protein: CASSQDLTSGDRYEQFF; CDR3 DNA: TGTGCCAGCAGCCAAGATCTGACTAGCGGGGATAGGTATGAGCAGTTCTTC